These 10 T cell receptor beta chains originate from one sample sequenced in a study of shared clonotypes between healthy human individuals. Assay used: immunoSEQ multiplex PCR; TCRdb lists only in-frame clones, some missing. This sample has about 1.5 million clones; 98% occur once, and the top ten carry less than 0.55%. Sequencing used naive CD4+ T cells sorted from blood. Noted subset: CD45RA+ positively selected. The receptors stem from a man aged 25-45 years in good health.

This rearrangement joins TRBV5-1 to TRBJ2-2; D remains ambiguous. The CDR3 covers 15 residues. Germline V gives CDR1 SGHRS, CDR2 YFSETQ. Trimming removed 0 bases from V and 2 bases from J, with 8 bases in between. CDR3 sequence: CASSLANPNTGELFF. CDR3 DNA sequence: TGCGCCAGCAGCTTGGCCAATCCAAACACCGGGGAGCTGTTTTTT.

The chain has TRBV7-8 and TRBJ1-1; D might be TRBD1 (6 bases). Trimming removed 7 bases from V and 1 base from J, with 22 bases in between. Germline loops: CDR1 SGHVS, CDR2 FQNEAQ. This CDR3 region has 17 residues. This CDR3 is CASTKVAGASKNTEAFF. CDR3 coding DNA: TGTGCCAGCACCAAAGTGGCGGGGGCGAGCAAGAACACTGAAGCTTTCTTT.

The V call is TRBV5-4, the J call TRBJ2-5; 7 nucleotides agree with TRBD2. The CDR3 loop spans 14 amino acids. Germline-derived CDR1 and CDR2 are SGHNT and YYREEE (reference sequence). J was trimmed by 5 bases and V by 4 bases; bases with no gene match: 8. This CDR3 reads CASSRLAEEETQYF. Here the CDR3 DNA reads TGTGCCAGCAGCAGACTAGCTGAAGAGGAGACCCAGTACTTC.

The CDR3 protein is CASSLSGTPGSEQYF. The CDR3 nucleotides read TGTGCCAGCTCCCTCTCTGGAACTCCCGGCTCCGAGCAGTACTTC. The chain has TRBV18 and TRBJ2-7; D call uncertain. This CDR3 comprises 15 residues. Germline CDR1 KGHSH, CDR2 LQKENI. V was pared by 6 bases and J by 6 bases, with 21 bases between.

The V call is TRBV5-1, the J call TRBJ2-5, with D possibly TRBD2 on 7 matching bases. Germline CDR1 and CDR2: SGHRS and YFSETQ. Trimming cost V 7 bases and J 6 bases, with 22 bases left between them. This CDR3 region has 15 residues. CDR3 in amino acids: CASEPLGGGPKTQYF. The CDR3 nucleotides are TGCGCCAGCGAGCCCTTAGGGGGAGGGCCCAAGACCCAGTACTTC.

The chain employs TRBV6-6 and TRBJ2-7; 8 nucleotides align to TRBD1. Trimming cost V 6 bases and J 0 bases; bases outside gene matches: 10. Germline V CDR1 and CDR2: MNHNY, SVGAGI (reference sequence). This CDR3 has 16 amino acids. CDR3 sequence reads: CASSPSQGANSYEQYF. The CDR3 nucleotides are TGTGCCAGCAGCCCCTCCCAGGGGGCGAACTCCTACGAGCAGTACTTC.

The chain has TRBV10-2 and TRBJ2-5; 9 bases are shared with TRBD2. The junction had 13 bases not matched to a gene; V was cut back by 6 bases and J by 5 bases. Germline V CDR1 and CDR2: WSHSY, SAAADI. The CDR3 is made up of 16 amino acids. In nucleotides, the CDR3 is TGCGCCAGCAGGATGGGGTTCAGCGGGAGGTCGGAGACCCAGTACTTC. Protein: CASRMGFSGRSETQYF.

The J gene is TRBJ1-4, the V gene TRBV13, with D unresolved. The germline V and J ends were trimmed by 5 bases and 0 bases, with 13 bases remaining between them. This CDR3 has 16 amino acids. CDR1 is PRHDT and CDR2 is FYEKMQ in the germline V gene (reference sequence). CDR3 loop: CASSPNAGATNEKLFF. CDR3 sequence (DNA): TGTGCCAGCAGCCCAAACGCAGGTGCAACTAATGAAAAACTGTTTTTT.

The chain couples TRBV5-1 to TRBJ1-1; 9 nucleotides line up with TRBD1. Germline V gives CDR1 SGHRS, CDR2 YFSETQ. The J segment lost 8 bases and the V segment lost 4 bases, leaving 9 bases of the junction unmatched. This CDR3 comprises 14 residues. The CDR3 DNA reads as TGCGCCAGCAGCATGATGACAGGGGGGCCCGAAGCTTTCTTT. Amino acids: CASSMMTGGPEAFF.

The gene calls are TRBV19 and TRBJ1-5; 8 bases map to TRBD1. This CDR3 region has 13 residues. V lost 5 bases and J lost 6; bases outside the gene matches: 3. CDR1 is LNHDA, CDR2 SQIVND, per germline (reference sequence). The CDR3 region is CASSADRVQPQHF. In nucleotides, the CDR3 is TGTGCCAGTAGTGCGGACAGGGTTCAGCCCCAGCATTTT.